Presented here are 17 T cell receptor beta chains from one specimen sequenced in a study of T cell repertoires in cytomegalovirus infection. TCRdb ran MiXCR on the reads and lists one entry per CDR3 protein. The data show 200,000 to 300,000 distinct CDR3 sequences, roughly 13% seen once. Sequenced: PBMCs. Every receptor here comes from a human donor in good health (CMV status not recorded). Some clones in this sample may be carry-over from other donors' samples.

Comments on this clonotype: One end of the junction fails to match germline, which may point to a read error. The V gene is TRBV28, the J gene TRBJ2-5; 10 nucleotides align to TRBD1. Germline CDR1 MDHEN, CDR2 SYDVKM. The CDR3 loop spans 12 amino acids. As DNA, the CDR3 is TGTGCCAGCACTAGACAGGGGGCAACCCCGTACTTC. It specifies CASTRQGATPYF.

This clonotype was seen repeatedly, ten times or more. The J gene is TRBJ2-2, the V gene TRBV7-8; possibly TRBD1 for D (6 bases). CDR3 length: 16 residues. Germline V gene data show CDR1 as SGHVS and CDR2 as FQNEAQ. The ends were cut back, 6 bases at V and 5 bases at J, with 19 bases in the middle. The CDR3 nucleotides are TGTGCCAGCAGAACCGGCCCGGGACACGTAACCGGGGAGCTGTTTTTT. It is translated as CASRTGPGHVTGELFF.

This clonotype was detected many times. The chain joins TRBV28 to TRBJ2-5, with 15 bases that match TRBD2. CDR3 size: 16 residues. Germline CDR1 MDHEN, CDR2 SYDVKM. Trimming removed 6 bases from V and 4 bases from J; junction bases left unmatched: 6. This CDR3 reads CASRGLAGGGGETQYF. In nucleotides, the CDR3 is TGTGCCAGCAGGGGACTAGCGGGAGGTGGAGGAGAGACCCAGTACTTC.

This clonotype was observed a handful of times. V usage is TRBV7-9 and J usage is TRBJ1-2; 9 bases map to TRBD1. CDR1 SEHNR and CDR2 FQNEAQ come from the germline V gene (reference sequence). Trimming at V came to 5 bases and at J to 4 bases, leaving 5 bases not matched to a gene. This CDR3 is built from 14 residues. The CDR3 loop reads CASSGTGRTYGYTF. CDR3 in DNA: TGTGCCAGCAGCGGGACAGGGAGGACCTATGGCTACACCTTC.

This clonotype came up many times. J is TRBJ1-1 and V is TRBV12-3 or TRBV12-4; 8 positions match TRBD1. CDR3 length equals 14 residues. Trimming took 8 bases from V and 6 from J; bases not matched to a gene: 11. CDR3: CASDLTTGVSEAFF. Written as DNA, the CDR3 is TGTGCCAGCGATCTCACGACAGGGGTATCTGAAGCTTTCTTT.

This rearrangement joins TRBV20-1 to TRBJ1-5, with a tentative D call TRBD1 (5 bases). This CDR3 is 13 amino acids long. Germline V lookup: CDR1 DFQATT, CDR2 SNEGSKA (reference sequence). V lost 4 bases, J lost 1 base, and 8 bases lay in between. The CDR3 loop reads CSATQGSNQPQHF. In DNA form, the CDR3 reads TGCAGTGCTACTCAGGGAAGCAATCAGCCCCAGCATTTT.

V usage is TRBV20-1 and J usage is TRBJ2-7; a possible D gene is TRBD1 (6 bases). Germline V gene sequence: CDR1 DFQATT, CDR2 SNEGSKA (reference sequence). The CDR3 extends over 13 amino acids. V was pared by 3 bases and J by 6 bases, with 15 bases between. CDR3 sequence reads: CSASGDEGVEQYF. Here the CDR3 DNA reads TGCAGTGCTAGTGGGGACGAGGGGGTCGAGCAGTACTTC.

This clonotype was seen many times. The rearrangement uses TRBV29-1 and TRBJ1-1; maybe TRBD1 (5 bases). Germline V gene sequence: CDR1 SQVTM, CDR2 ANQGSEA. V was clipped by 7 bases and J by 0 bases, with 9 bases between them. CDR3 size: 12 residues. The CDR3 DNA reads as TGCAGCGGCCGACAGCTGAACACTGAAGCTTTCTTT. It encodes CSGRQLNTEAFF.

Concerning this clonotype itself: A much larger clone lies one base from this, so it may be a read error. This chain connects TRBV11-1 to TRBJ2-1; 8 bases map to TRBD2. The V gene end was trimmed by 1 base and the J gene end by 10 bases; junction bases not matched to a gene: 9. CDR1 and CDR2 (germline): SGHAT, FQDESV (reference sequence). The CDR3 totals 15 residues. CDR3 loop: CASSLGVAGIKEQFF. DNA for the CDR3: TGTGCCAGCAGCTTAGGGGTAGCGGGGATAAAGGAGCAGTTCTTC.

The chain has TRBV28 and TRBJ2-7; perhaps TRBD2 as D (5 bases). Trimming cost V 5 bases and J 3 bases, with 17 bases left between them. Germline values: CDR1 MDHEN, CDR2 SYDVKM. This CDR3 has 15 amino acids. CDR3 protein: CASSPPGLSNYEQYF. The CDR3 region has the DNA TGTGCCAGCAGTCCCCCCGGACTGTCTAACTACGAGCAGTACTTC.

This clonotype was counted a few times. The gene calls are TRBV29-1 and TRBJ2-7; a weak D match, TRBD1 (7 bases). Trimming cost V 4 bases and J 2 bases, with 15 bases left between them. The CDR3 length is 14 residues. The V gene's germline CDR1 is SQVTM and CDR2 ANQGSEA. CDR3 nucleotides: TGCAGCGTTGCCGGACTCAGGGGGGCCTACGAGCAGTACTTC. Encoded protein: CSVAGLRGAYEQYF.

As for this clonotype: One base away lies a much larger clone, so this may be a sequencing read error. J is TRBJ1-5 and V is TRBV6-6; weak D call: TRBD1 (5 bases). CDR1 and CDR2 from the germline V gene are MNHNY and SVGAGI (reference sequence). The CDR3 runs to 15 residues. CDR3 bases: TGTGCCAGCAGTTACTCGAATGGGGCGGATCAGCACCAGCATTTT. Translation: CASSYSNGADQHQHF.

The chain couples TRBV12-3 or TRBV12-4 to TRBJ1-1, with D unresolved. Trimming took 7 bases from V and 2 from J, leaving 14 bases between them. CDR3 length equals 14 residues. Written as DNA, the CDR3 is TGTGCCAGCACTCTCGGTATAACCAACACTGAAGCTTTCTTT. Translation: CASTLGITNTEAFF.

This clonotype has at least ten counts. V gene TRBV5-1 combines with J gene TRBJ2-4, with D tentatively TRBD1 (6 bases). Germline CDR1 reads SGHRS; CDR2 reads YFSETQ. The V end was cut by 5 bases, the J end by 0 bases, with 18 bases between. The CDR3 has 17 residues. The CDR3 nucleotides are TGCGCCAGCAGTTCCCCAGGGGAGCCCATAGCCAAAAACATTCAGTACTTC. As protein: CASSSPGEPIAKNIQYF.

This clonotype was detected ten times or more. This chain uses TRBV7-8 with TRBJ2-2; 9 bases line up with TRBD1. The CDR3 sequence is 15 residues long. Germline V gives CDR1 SGHVS, CDR2 FQNEAQ. V shed 6 bases, J shed 5 bases, and the junction held 7 bases outside the gene matches. The CDR3 reads CASRRGTGTTGELFF. CDR3 nucleotides: TGTGCCAGCAGACGGGGGACAGGGACGACCGGGGAGCTGTTTTTT.

The chain couples TRBV12-3 or TRBV12-4 to TRBJ1-2, with 10 bases lining up with TRBD1. With 5 bases clipped from V and 7 bases from J, the junction kept 4 bases outside the gene matches. The CDR3 runs 13 residues. Here the CDR3 reads CASSPGTGAGYTF. In DNA, the CDR3 is TGTGCCAGCAGTCCTGGGACAGGGGCTGGCTACACCTTC.

This clonotype was recorded at least ten times. This chain links TRBV4-1 with TRBJ2-7; 9 bases fit TRBD2. CDR1 MGHRA and CDR2 YSYEKL come from the germline V gene. The V gene end was trimmed by 2 bases and the J gene end by 3 bases; junction bases not matched to a gene: 5. The length of the CDR3 is 15 residues. The CDR3 coding sequence is TGCGCCAGCAGCCAATCGGGACTAGCAAACTACGAGCAGTACTTC. As protein: CASSQSGLANYEQYF.